This TCR beta chain was sequenced during a study of shared clonotypes between healthy human individuals. Study-wide points: Naive subsets typically showed greater estimated richness than memory subsets.

The protocol was immunoSEQ multiplex PCR, while the TCRdb copy is restricted to in-frame clones and leaves out a portion. The table shows 650,000 to 750,000 clones, with more than 70% occurring only once. To note about this clone: The antigen is undetermined.

Germline V CDR1 and CDR2: SGHRS, YFSETQ. The CDR3 has 16 amino acids. J gave up 3 bases and V 4 bases, and 8 bases lay outside the gene matches. Caucasian adults living in Nashville, Tennessee, provided all samples. J is TRBJ1-3 and V is TRBV5-1; 9 bases line up with TRBD1. Sequencing input: memory CD4+ T cells sorted from blood. Regarding subset: CD45RA-negative fraction. The receptor was isolated from a woman in her twenties or thirties in good health. This CDR3 reads CASSTAGTGNGNTIYF. For the CDR3, the DNA is TGCGCCAGCAGCACGGCCGGGACAGGGAATGGAAACACCATATATTTT. The whole variable domain, remainder taken from reference TRBV5-1 and TRBJ1-3, is KAGVTQTPRYLIKTRGQQVTLSCSPISGHRSVSWYQQTPGQGLQFLFEYFSETQRNKGNFPGRFSGRQFSNSRSEMNVSTLELGDSALYLCASSTAGTGNGNTIYFGEGSWLTVV.